This TCR beta chain was observed in a study of response to subunit inactivated influenza vaccine. TCRdb reanalysed the RT-PCR reads using MiXCR and keeps one entry per CDR3 protein. The data show hundreds of thousands of distinct CDR3 sequences, about 18% seen once. This clonotype has only a few counts. The antigen is unknown. Trimming took 5 bases from V and 0 from J; bases not matched to a gene: 12. Germline V lookup: CDR1 SGHAT, CDR2 FQDESV (reference sequence). CDR3 length: 19 amino acids. Study-level results: The authors suggested that few new T cells are recruited per seasonal influenza vaccination.

This clonotype originated in a man aged 50 or older who received an inactivated influenza vaccine. The source was PBMCs from blood, collected 4 to 6 days after vaccination. The chain is built from TRBV11-1 and TRBJ2-1; 11 nucleotides line up with TRBD2. The CDR3, as DNA: TGTGCCAGCAGCCACCTGCCGGGACTAGCGGAGAGCTCCTACAATGAGCAGTTCTTC. It translates to CASSHLPGLAESSYNEQFF.